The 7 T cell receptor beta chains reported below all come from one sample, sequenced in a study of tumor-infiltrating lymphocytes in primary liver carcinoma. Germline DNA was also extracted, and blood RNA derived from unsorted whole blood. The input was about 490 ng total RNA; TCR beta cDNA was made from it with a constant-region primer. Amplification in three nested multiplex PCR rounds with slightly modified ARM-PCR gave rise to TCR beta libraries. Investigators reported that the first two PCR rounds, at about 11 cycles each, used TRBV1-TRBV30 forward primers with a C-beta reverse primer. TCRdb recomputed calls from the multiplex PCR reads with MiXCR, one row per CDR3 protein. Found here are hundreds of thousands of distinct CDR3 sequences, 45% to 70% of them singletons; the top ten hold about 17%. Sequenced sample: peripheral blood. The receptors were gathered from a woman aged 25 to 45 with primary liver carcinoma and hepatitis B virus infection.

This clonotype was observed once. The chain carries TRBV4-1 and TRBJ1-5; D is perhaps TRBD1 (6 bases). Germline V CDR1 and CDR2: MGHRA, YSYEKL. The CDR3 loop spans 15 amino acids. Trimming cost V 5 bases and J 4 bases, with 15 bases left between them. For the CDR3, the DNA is TGCGCCAGCAGCTCCCTCGCAGGGGAGAATCAGCCCCAGCATTTT. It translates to CASSSLAGENQPQHF.

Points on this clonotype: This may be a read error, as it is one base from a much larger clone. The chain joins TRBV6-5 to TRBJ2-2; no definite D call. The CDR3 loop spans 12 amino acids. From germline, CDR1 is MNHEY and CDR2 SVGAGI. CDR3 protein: CVSSSWDGELFF. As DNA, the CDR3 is TGTGTCAGCAGTTCCTGGGACGGGGAGCTGTTTTTT.

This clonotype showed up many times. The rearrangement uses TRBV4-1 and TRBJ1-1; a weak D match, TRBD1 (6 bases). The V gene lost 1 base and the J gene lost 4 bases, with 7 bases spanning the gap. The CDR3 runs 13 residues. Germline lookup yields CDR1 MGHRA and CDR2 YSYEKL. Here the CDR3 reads CASSQVRGTEAFF. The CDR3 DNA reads TGCGCCAGCAGCCAAGTCAGGGGCACTGAAGCTTTCTTT.

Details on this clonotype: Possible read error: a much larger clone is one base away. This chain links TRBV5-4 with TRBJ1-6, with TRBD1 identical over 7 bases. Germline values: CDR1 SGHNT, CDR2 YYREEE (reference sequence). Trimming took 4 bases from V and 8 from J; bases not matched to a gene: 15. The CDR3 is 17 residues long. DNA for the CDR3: TGTGCCAGCAGCCAGGGGGGCGGTTGCCTCCTTCATTCACCCCTCCACTTT. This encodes CASSQGGGCLLHSPLHF.

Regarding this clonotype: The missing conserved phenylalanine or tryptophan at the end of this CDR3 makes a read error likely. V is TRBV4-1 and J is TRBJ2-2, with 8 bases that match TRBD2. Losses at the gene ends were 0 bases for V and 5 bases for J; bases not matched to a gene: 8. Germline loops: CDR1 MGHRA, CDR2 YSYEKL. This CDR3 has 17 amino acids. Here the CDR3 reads CASSQEGAGVRTGELFS. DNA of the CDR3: TGCGCCAGCAGCCAAGAAGGAGCGGGAGTAAGAACCGGGGAGCTGTTTTCT.

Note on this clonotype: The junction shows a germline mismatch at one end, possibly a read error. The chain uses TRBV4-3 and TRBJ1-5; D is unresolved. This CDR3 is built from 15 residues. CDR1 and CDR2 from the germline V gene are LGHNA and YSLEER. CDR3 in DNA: TGCGCCAGCACCCAAGAACACAGCCTTGCGCTGCCCCAGCATTTT. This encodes CASTQEHSLALPQHF.

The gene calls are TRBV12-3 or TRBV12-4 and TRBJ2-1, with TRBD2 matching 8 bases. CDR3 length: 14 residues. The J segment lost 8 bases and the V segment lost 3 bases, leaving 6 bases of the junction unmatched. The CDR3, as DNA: TGTGCCAGCAGTTTCGGGAGGGCCATTGATGAGCAGTTCTTC. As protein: CASSFGRAIDEQFF.